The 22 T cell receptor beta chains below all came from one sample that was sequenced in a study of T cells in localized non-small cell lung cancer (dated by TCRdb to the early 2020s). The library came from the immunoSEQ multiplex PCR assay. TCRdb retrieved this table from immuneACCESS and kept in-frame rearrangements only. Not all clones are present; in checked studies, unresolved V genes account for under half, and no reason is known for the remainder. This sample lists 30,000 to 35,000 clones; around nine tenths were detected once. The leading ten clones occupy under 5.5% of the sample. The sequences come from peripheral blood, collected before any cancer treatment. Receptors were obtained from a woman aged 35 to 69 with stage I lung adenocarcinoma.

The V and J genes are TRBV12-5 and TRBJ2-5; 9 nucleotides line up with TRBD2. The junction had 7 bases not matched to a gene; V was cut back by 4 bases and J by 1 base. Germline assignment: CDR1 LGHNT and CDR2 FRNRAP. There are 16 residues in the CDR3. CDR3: CASGSPTSGSQETQYF. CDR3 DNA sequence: TGTGCTAGTGGTTCCCCCACTAGCGGGTCCCAAGAGACCCAGTACTTC.

The CDR3 here is CASSPGTLLSGDTQYF. The CDR3 DNA reads as TGTGCCAGCAGCCCCGGGACTCTATTAAGCGGAGATACGCAGTATTTT. The V and J genes are TRBV7-2 and TRBJ2-3; weak D call: TRBD2 (6 bases). Germline values: CDR1 SGHTA, CDR2 FQGNSA. Trimming removed 5 bases from V and 5 bases from J, with 20 bases in between. The CDR3 spans 16 residues.

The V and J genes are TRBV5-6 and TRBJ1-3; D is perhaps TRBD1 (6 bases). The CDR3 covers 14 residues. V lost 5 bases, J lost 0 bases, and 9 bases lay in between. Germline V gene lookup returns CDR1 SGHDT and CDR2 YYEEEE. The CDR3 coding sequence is TGTGCCAGCAGATCGGGACACTCTGGAAACACCATATATTTT. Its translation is CASRSGHSGNTIYF.

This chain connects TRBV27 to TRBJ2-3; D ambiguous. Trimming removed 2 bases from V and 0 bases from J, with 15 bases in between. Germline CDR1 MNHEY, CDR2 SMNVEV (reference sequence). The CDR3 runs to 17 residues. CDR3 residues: CASSLAPPTKSTDTQYF. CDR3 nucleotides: TGTGCCAGCAGTTTAGCCCCCCCAACTAAAAGCACAGATACGCAGTATTTT.

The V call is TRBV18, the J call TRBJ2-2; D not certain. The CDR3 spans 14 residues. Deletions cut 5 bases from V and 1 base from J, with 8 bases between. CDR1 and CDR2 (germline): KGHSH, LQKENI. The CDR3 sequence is CASSSGRNTGELFF. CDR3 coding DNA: TGTGCCAGCTCATCAGGACGGAACACCGGGGAGCTGTTTTTT.

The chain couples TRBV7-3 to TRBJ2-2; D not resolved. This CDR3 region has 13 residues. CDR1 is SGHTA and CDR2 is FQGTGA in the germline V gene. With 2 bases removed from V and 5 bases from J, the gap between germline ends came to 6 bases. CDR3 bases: TGTGCCAGCAGCTTATCGTTTACCGGGGAGCTGTTTTTT. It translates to CASSLSFTGELFF. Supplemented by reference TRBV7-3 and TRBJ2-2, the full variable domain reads GAGVSQTPSNKVTEKGKYVELRCDPISGHTALYWYRQSLGQGPEFLIYFQGTGAADDSGLPNDRFFAVRPEGSVSTLKIQRTERGDSAVYLCASSLSFTGELFFGEGSRLTVL.

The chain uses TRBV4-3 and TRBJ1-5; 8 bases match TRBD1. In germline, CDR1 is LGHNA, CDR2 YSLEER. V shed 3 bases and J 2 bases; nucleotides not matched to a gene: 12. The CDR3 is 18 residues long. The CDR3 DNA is TGCGCCAGCAGCCACGGACAGGGTGGGGTTTGGGGCAATCAGCCCCAGCATTTT. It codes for CASSHGQGGVWGNQPQHF.

The CDR3 nucleotides read TGCGCCAGCAGCGACGGGTTTCGGACAGTTCAAGAGACCCAGTACTTC. Protein: CASSDGFRTVQETQYF. V usage is TRBV5-1 and J usage is TRBJ2-5; TRBD1 might be the D (6 bases). CDR3 length: 16 residues. Germline CDR1 and CDR2: SGHRS and YFSETQ. V gave up 4 bases and J gave up 2 bases, with 18 bases separating them.

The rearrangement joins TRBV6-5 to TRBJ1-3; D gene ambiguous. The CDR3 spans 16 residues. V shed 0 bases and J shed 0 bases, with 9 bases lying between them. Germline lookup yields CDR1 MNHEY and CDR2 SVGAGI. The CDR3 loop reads CASSYSKKFSGNTIYF. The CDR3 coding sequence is TGTGCCAGCAGTTACTCGAAAAAGTTCTCTGGAAACACCATATATTTT.

The CDR3 here is CASSFVSEQFF. As DNA, the CDR3 is TGTGCCAGCTCATTCGTTTCTGAGCAGTTCTTC. The rearrangement joins TRBV18 to TRBJ2-1; D unresolved. CDR3 length: 11 residues. From germline, CDR1 is KGHSH and CDR2 LQKENI. Trimming left V 5 bases short and J 9 bases short, with 8 bases between.

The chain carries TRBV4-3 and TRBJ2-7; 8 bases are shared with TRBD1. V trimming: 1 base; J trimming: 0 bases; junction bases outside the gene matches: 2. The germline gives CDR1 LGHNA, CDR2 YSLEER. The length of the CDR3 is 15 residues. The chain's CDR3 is CASSQGQGPSYEQYF. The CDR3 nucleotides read TGCGCCAGCAGCCAAGGACAGGGGCCCTCCTACGAGCAGTACTTC.

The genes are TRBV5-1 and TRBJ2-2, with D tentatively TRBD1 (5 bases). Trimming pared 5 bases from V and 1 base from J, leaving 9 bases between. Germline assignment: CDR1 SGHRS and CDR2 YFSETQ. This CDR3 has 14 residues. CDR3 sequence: CASRKDMNTGELFF. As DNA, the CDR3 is TGCGCCAGCAGGAAGGACATGAACACCGGGGAGCTGTTTTTT.

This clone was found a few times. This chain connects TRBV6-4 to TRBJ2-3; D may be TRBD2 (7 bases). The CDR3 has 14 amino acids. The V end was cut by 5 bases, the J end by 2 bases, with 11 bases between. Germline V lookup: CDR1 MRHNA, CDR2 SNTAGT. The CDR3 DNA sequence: TGTGCCAGCAGTCAAGGGGGGGACACAGATACGCAGTATTTT. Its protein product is CASSQGGDTDTQYF.

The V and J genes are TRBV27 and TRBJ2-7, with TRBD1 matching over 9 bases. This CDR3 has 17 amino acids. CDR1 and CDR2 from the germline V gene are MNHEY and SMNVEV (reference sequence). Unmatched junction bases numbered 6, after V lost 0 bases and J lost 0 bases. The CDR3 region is CASSLSGDRASSYEQYF. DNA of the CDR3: TGTGCCAGCAGTTTATCGGGGGACAGGGCAAGCTCCTACGAGCAGTACTTC.

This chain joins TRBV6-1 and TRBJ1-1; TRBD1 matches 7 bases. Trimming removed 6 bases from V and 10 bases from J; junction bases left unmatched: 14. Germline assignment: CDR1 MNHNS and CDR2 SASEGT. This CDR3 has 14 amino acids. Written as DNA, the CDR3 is TGTGCCAGCAGGGAAAGTGAGGGGGCCAACGGAGCTTTCTTT. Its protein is CASRESEGANGAFF.

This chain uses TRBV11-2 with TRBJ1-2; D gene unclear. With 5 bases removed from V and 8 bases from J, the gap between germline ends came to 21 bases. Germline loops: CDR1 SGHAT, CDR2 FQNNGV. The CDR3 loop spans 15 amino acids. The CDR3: CASSLEIGQAGGYTF. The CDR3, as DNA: TGTGCCAGCAGCCTCGAAATCGGGCAGGCCGGAGGCTACACCTTC.

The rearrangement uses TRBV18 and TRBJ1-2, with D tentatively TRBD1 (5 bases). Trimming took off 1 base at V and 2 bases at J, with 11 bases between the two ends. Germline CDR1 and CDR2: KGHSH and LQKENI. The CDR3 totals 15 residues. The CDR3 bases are TGTGCCAGCTCACCACGGAGGGACCAAAACTATGGCTACACCTTC. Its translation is CASSPRRDQNYGYTF.

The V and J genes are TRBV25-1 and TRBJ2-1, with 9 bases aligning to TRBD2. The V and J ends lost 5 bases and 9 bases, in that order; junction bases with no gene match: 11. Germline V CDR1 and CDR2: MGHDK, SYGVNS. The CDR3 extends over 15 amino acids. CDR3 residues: CASSNGGGAHPEQFF. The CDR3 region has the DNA TGTGCCAGCAGTAATGGCGGGGGGGCCCACCCTGAGCAGTTCTTC.

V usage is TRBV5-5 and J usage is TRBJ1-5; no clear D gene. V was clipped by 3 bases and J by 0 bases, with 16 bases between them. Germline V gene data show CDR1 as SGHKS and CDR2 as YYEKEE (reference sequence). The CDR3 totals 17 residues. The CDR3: CASSSDGGIYSNQPQHF. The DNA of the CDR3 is TGTGCCAGCAGCTCCGACGGTGGGATTTATAGCAATCAGCCCCAGCATTTT.

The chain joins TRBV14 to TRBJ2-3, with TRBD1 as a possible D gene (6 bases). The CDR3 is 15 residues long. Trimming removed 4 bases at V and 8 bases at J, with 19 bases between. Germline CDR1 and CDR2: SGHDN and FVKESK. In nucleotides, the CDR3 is TGTGCCAGCAGCCCGGGACCGAACTCACAGGGTACGCAGTATTTT. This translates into CASSPGPNSQGTQYF.

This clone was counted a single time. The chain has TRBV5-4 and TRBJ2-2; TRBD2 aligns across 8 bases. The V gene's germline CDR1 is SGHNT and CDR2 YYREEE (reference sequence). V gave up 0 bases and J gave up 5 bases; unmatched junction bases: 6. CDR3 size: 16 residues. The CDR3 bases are TGTGCCAGCAGCTTGGCCACGGGGGGGCTTACCGGGGAGCTGTTTTTT. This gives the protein CASSLATGGLTGELFF.

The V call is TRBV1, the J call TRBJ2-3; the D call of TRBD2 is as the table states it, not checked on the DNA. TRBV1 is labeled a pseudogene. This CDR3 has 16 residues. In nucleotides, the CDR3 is TGCACCAGCAGCCCGAGCGGGGGGGGTAGCACAGATACGCAGTATTTT. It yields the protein CTSSPSGGGSTDTQYF.